This T cell receptor (beta chain) was recorded in a study of blood T cell repertoires in COVID-19. Study-level information: The United States, Italy and Spain provided the acute and convalescent COVID-19 samples. In each case, the material was cDNA or gDNA derived from T cells, B-cell-depleted T cells, or PBMCs.

Original processing notes: From reference gene primer amplification, estimates of nucleated cell counts were derived. Profiled with immunoSEQ multiplex PCR; TCRdb holds only in-frame clones, not every one. For V, J and clone size, that table is used; D and trimming come from the DNA. The sample contains 100,000 to 150,000 clones, roughly 72% of which appear only once. The germline CDR1 and CDR2 sequences are SGHDT and YYEEEE. The CDR3 consists of 14 residues. The V and J ends lost 3 bases and 5 bases respectively, with 11 bases between them. This chain joins TRBV5-6 and TRBJ1-4, with D hard to call. Sequencing used peripheral blood. The sequence was obtained from a man in his fifties or sixties with acute or convalescent COVID-19. For the CDR3, the DNA is TGTGCCAGCAGCTACGCCGGGGTAAATGAAAAACTGTTTTTT. Its translation is CASSYAGVNEKLFF.